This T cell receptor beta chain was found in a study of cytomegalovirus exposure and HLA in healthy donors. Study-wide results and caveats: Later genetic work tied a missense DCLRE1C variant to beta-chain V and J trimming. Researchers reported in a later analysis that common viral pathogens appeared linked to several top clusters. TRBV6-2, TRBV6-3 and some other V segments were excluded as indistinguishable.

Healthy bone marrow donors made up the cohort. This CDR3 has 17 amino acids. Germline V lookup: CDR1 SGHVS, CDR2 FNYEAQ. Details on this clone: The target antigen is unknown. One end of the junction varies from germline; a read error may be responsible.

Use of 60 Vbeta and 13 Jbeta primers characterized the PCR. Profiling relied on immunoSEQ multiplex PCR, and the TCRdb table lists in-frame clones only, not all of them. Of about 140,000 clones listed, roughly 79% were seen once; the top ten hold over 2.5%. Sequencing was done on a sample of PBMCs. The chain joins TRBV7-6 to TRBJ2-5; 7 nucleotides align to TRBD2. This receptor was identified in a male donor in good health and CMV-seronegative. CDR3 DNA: TGTGCCAGCGGCTTACAAAGCGGGACTGGGGGTAAAGAGACCCAGTACTTC. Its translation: CASGLQSGTGGKETQYF.